These 24 T cell receptor beta chains originate from one sample sequenced in a study of blood T cells in healthy people across ages. PCR was performed a second time for about 6 to 11 cycles using a sample-barcoded 5' primer and a J-beta primer mix. TCRdb called the 5' RACE reads again in MiXCR, with one record for every CDR3 protein. The table shows about 670,000 distinct CDR3 sequences, with about 51% occurring only once. The sequencing input was blood. The receptors were sampled from a woman of 80 years or more in good health.

In this sample, this clonotype turned up many times. The CDR3 here is CASSTRAGPTEQFF. CDR3 in DNA: TGTGCCAGCAGCACACGAGCGGGACCGACTGAGCAGTTCTTC. V gene TRBV9 combines with J gene TRBJ2-1; TRBD2 matches at 7 bases. Germline V gene lookup returns CDR1 SGDLS and CDR2 YYNGEE. V lost 4 bases, J lost 9 bases, and 10 bases stayed unmatched. The CDR3 length is 14 residues.

There are a few counts of this clonotype. The rearrangement links TRBV12-3 or TRBV12-4 to TRBJ1-1; D is undetermined. The V gene lost 8 bases and the J gene lost 6 bases, with 22 bases spanning the gap. The CDR3 extends over 15 amino acids. CDR3 sequence (DNA): TGTGCCAGCTCACCGACATCGGCGCCTACGCCTGAAGCTTTCTTT. It is translated as CASSPTSAPTPEAFF.

Ten or more counts support this clonotype. V gene TRBV3-1 combines with J gene TRBJ1-6; tentatively, D is TRBD1 (5 bases). The CDR3 runs 14 residues. CDR1 is LGHDT, CDR2 YNNKEL, per germline (reference sequence). With 4 bases removed from V and 9 bases from J, the gap between germline ends came to 13 bases. The CDR3 is CASSLSGGSSPLHF. The CDR3 DNA follows: TGTGCCAGCAGCCTATCCGGGGGAAGTTCACCCCTCCACTTT.

Turning to this clonotype: Sequence at one end of the junction differs from germline and may be a read error. CDR3 nucleotide sequence: TGTGCCGGTAGTCCCAGGGAGGGCAATCAGCCCCAGCATTTT. It translates to CAGSPREGNQPQHF. This chain joins TRBV19 and TRBJ1-5, with D maybe TRBD1 (5 bases). The CDR3 length is 14 residues. CDR1 LNHDA and CDR2 SQIVND come from the germline V gene (reference sequence).

The J gene is TRBJ2-1, the V gene TRBV29-1; tentatively, D is TRBD2 (6 bases). Germline V gene sequence: CDR1 SQVTM, CDR2 ANQGSEA. The V end was cut by 7 bases, the J end by 9 bases, with 22 bases between. CDR3 length: 14 amino acids. The CDR3 spells CSAPGLSGVPEQFF. Written as DNA, the CDR3 is TGCAGCGCCCCCGGGCTTTCGGGGGTTCCTGAGCAGTTCTTC.

Only one count was recorded for this clonotype. Given a much more abundant clone one base away, this may be a read error. The rearrangement uses TRBV10-3 and TRBJ1-1; D possibly corresponds to TRBD1 (6 bases). The CDR3 extends over 14 amino acids. V was shortened by 8 bases and J by 0 bases, with 13 bases between the two germline ends. CDR1 and CDR2 (germline): ENHRY, SYGVKD. CDR3 bases: TGTGCCATCGCGTCAGGGGAAATGAACACTGAAGCTTTCTTT. This sequence encodes CAIASGEMNTEAFF.

The table lists this clonotype with many counts. The CDR3 DNA follows: TGCAGTGCTAGAGGGACTAGAACAGATACGCAGTATTTT. Protein product: CSARGTRTDTQYF. This sequence joins TRBV20-1 and TRBJ2-3; 7 bases map to TRBD2. V trimming: 1 base; J trimming: 3 bases; junction bases outside the gene matches: 1. This CDR3 contains 13 residues. Germline CDR1 reads DFQATT; CDR2 reads SNEGSKA (reference sequence).

DNA for the CDR3: TGCAGTGCTAGCCAGGTTTTCGCTCTAGCCAAAAACATTCAGTACTTC. As protein: CSASQVFALAKNIQYF. This sequence joins TRBV20-1 and TRBJ2-4; D remains unclear. CDR3 length: 16 amino acids. The germline V and J ends were trimmed by 3 bases and 0 bases, with 15 bases remaining between them. Per the germline V gene, CDR1 is DFQATT and CDR2 is SNEGSKA (reference sequence).

This rearrangement joins TRBV12-3 or TRBV12-4 to TRBJ2-2; D may be TRBD1 (5 bases). V lost 1 base and J 4 bases, leaving 19 bases between the germline ends. This CDR3 is built from 18 residues. CDR3 loop: CASSLDPPWQGPTGELFF. CDR3 DNA: TGTGCCAGCAGTTTAGATCCCCCGTGGCAGGGTCCCACCGGGGAGCTGTTTTTT.

This clonotype has at least ten counts. CDR3 amino acids: CASRWTAPEQYF. The DNA for the CDR3 is TGTGCCAGCAGGTGGACAGCCCCGGAGCAGTACTTC. This chain connects TRBV7-3 to TRBJ2-7, with TRBD1 as a possible D gene (6 bases). Germline lookup yields CDR1 SGHTA and CDR2 FQGTGA. The CDR3 is made up of 12 amino acids. The V end was cut by 6 bases, the J end by 7 bases, with 13 bases between.

This chain links TRBV20-1 with TRBJ1-3; D is uncertain. The V and J ends lost 6 bases and 0 bases respectively, with 12 bases between them. Per germline, CDR1 DFQATT and CDR2 SNEGSKA (reference sequence). The CDR3 length is 14 residues. CDR3 loop: CSAGFHPSGNTIYF. The CDR3 DNA sequence: TGCAGTGCCGGGTTTCACCCCTCTGGAAACACCATATATTTT.

The CDR3 coding sequence is TGTGCCACCAGTGATCCTACCCGAAGGGGGGCCAATTACAATGAGCAGTTCTTC. Its translation: CATSDPTRRGANYNEQFF. The V and J genes are TRBV24-1 and TRBJ2-1; D possibly matches TRBD1 or TRBD2 (6 bases each). Per germline, CDR1 KGHDR and CDR2 SFDVKD. V dropped 3 bases and J dropped 4 bases, with 21 bases sitting between them. There are 18 residues in the CDR3.

This chain uses TRBV2 with TRBJ1-2; possible D gene TRBD1, 5 bases. The CDR3 runs 14 residues. V gave up 7 bases and J gave up 4 bases, with 16 bases separating them. Germline lookup yields CDR1 SNHLY and CDR2 FYNNEI. CDR3 in DNA: TGTGCCAGCATCGGGGACGGAAGGATCTATGGCTACACCTTC. Its protein product is CASIGDGRIYGYTF.

This clonotype was detected many times. The V gene is TRBV5-1, the J gene TRBJ2-7; 11 positions match TRBD2. Germline trimming cut 4 bases from V and 4 bases from J; bases unmatched to any gene: 10. Germline V CDR1 and CDR2: SGHRS, YFSETQ. The CDR3 loop spans 16 amino acids. CDR3 residues: CASSRDPGLAAYEQYF. The CDR3 DNA reads as TGCGCCAGCAGCAGAGATCCGGGACTAGCGGCTTACGAGCAGTACTTC.

This clonotype was detected a few times. V usage is TRBV29-1 and J usage is TRBJ2-3; 8 bases fit TRBD1. The CDR3 has 14 amino acids. V dropped 6 bases and J dropped 3; count of bases not matched to a gene: 8. CDR1 is SQVTM, CDR2 ANQGSEA, per germline. In DNA form, the CDR3 reads TGCAGCGTGGGACAGACAGGGGAGACAGATACGCAGTATTTT. Its translation: CSVGQTGETDTQYF.

This chain links TRBV7-9 with TRBJ2-1; D not certain. The CDR3 runs to 13 residues. Germline CDR1 reads SEHNR; CDR2 reads FQNEAQ (reference sequence). Trimming left V 5 bases short and J 14 bases short, with 19 bases between. CDR3 amino acids: CASSPHPSGPKFF. CDR3 bases: TGTGCCAGCAGCCCCCACCCGTCCGGGCCCAAGTTCTTC.

The V gene is TRBV20-1, the J gene TRBJ2-2; 7 nucleotides align to TRBD1. The junction had 5 bases not matched to a gene; V was cut back by 1 base and J by 3 bases. Germline V lookup: CDR1 DFQATT, CDR2 SNEGSKA (reference sequence). This CDR3 is built from 15 residues. The CDR3 loop reads CSARVQGSYTGELFF. As DNA, the CDR3 is TGCAGTGCTAGAGTACAGGGGTCCTACACCGGGGAGCTGTTTTTT.

This clonotype was detected a few times. The chain links TRBV3-1 to TRBJ1-5, with 10 bases lining up with TRBD1. V shed 2 bases, J shed 3 bases, and the junction held 4 bases outside the gene matches. The CDR3 length is 16 residues. Germline V gene sequence: CDR1 LGHDT, CDR2 YNNKEL (reference sequence). This CDR3 reads CASSQRTGGDNQPQHF. DNA of the CDR3: TGTGCCAGCAGCCAAAGGACAGGGGGTGACAATCAGCCCCAGCATTTT.

The V and J genes are TRBV25-1 and TRBJ1-1; possibly TRBD1 for D (5 bases). Germline V gene sequence: CDR1 MGHDK, CDR2 SYGVNS. V gave up 1 base and J gave up 1 base, with 10 bases separating them. There are 15 residues in the CDR3. DNA of the CDR3: TGTGCCAGCAGTGAATTAGGGGCAAAGAACACTGAAGCTTTCTTT. As protein: CASSELGAKNTEAFF.

The V gene is TRBV29-1, the J gene TRBJ1-2, with D hard to call. The CDR3 sequence is 8 residues long. V shed 7 bases and J shed 7 bases, with 4 bases lying between them. In germline, CDR1 is SQVTM, CDR2 ANQGSEA. CDR3 sequence (DNA): TGCAGCGCGGGTGGCTACACCTTC. Translation: CSAGGYTF. Together with reference TRBV29-1 and TRBJ1-2, the CDR3 gives the full variable domain: SAVISQKPSRDICQRGTSLTIQCQVDSQVTMMFWYRQQPGQSLTLIATANQGSEATYESGFVIDKFPISRPNLTFSTLTVSNMSPEDSSIYLCSAGGYTFGSGTRLTVV.

The J gene is TRBJ2-1, the V gene TRBV5-1; a weak D match, TRBD2 (6 bases). Germline CDR1 is SGHRS and CDR2 is YFSETQ. There are 14 residues in the CDR3. The V and J ends lost 4 bases and 8 bases respectively, with 16 bases between them. The chain's CDR3 is CASSVATSKHEQFF. CDR3 bases: TGCGCCAGCAGCGTGGCCACTAGCAAGCATGAGCAGTTCTTC.

The V call is TRBV12-3 or TRBV12-4, the J call TRBJ1-1; D gene unclear. Trimming removed 3 bases at V and 5 bases at J, with 13 bases between. CDR3 length: 14 amino acids. The CDR3 DNA follows: TGTGCCAGCAGTTTGGGTGTTATGGGGACTGAAGCTTTCTTT. This sequence encodes CASSLGVMGTEAFF.

CDR3 bases: TGTGCCAGCAGCCAAGCTTTGGTAGGGGCCTACGAGCAGTACTTC. Amino acids: CASSQALVGAYEQYF. V gene TRBV3-1 combines with J gene TRBJ2-7; possibly TRBD1 for D (5 bases). Germline V lookup: CDR1 LGHDT, CDR2 YNNKEL (reference sequence). V was cut by 1 base and J by 2 bases, with 12 bases left in between. CDR3 length equals 15 residues.

The chain joins TRBV12-3 or TRBV12-4 to TRBJ2-3, with 8 bases that match TRBD1. Trimming cost V 5 bases and J 4 bases; bases outside gene matches: 20. CDR3 size: 19 residues. In DNA form, the CDR3 reads TGTGCCAGCAGTACAAGACTGACCTCCAGGGGGCGCGTACCAGATACGCAGTATTTT. This sequence encodes CASSTRLTSRGRVPDTQYF.